This is a list of T cell receptor beta chains from one sample in a study of blood T cell repertoires in COVID-19. Sequencing was performed with immunoSEQ multiplex PCR; in TCRdb, only in-frame clones are kept and a portion is missing. Found here are around 100,000 clones, more than 70% of them singletons; the top ten hold 15% to 20%. Input material: peripheral blood. All receptors come from a woman older than 75 in a cohort sampled during active COVID-19. Each CDR3 is given with its conserved first and last residue. The D gene is left open where the match is weak. Some rows have no size entry. The others give once, few or many, or a class for an expanded clone.

TRBD1	TRBV30	TRBJ1-1	-	CAWGTGLNTEAFF	TGTGCCTGGGGGACAGGTTTGAACACTGAAGCTTTCTTT
-	TRBV27	TRBJ2-7	-	CASSSHTGTEQYF	TGTGCCAGCAGTTCACACACAGGGACCGAGCAGTACTTC
-	TRBV27	TRBJ2-1	-	CASSLAGLRNEQFF	TGTGCCAGCAGTTTGGCGGGTCTGAGGAATGAGCAGTTCTTC
-	TRBV24-1	TRBJ2-1	-	CATSEKSPGNEQFF	TGTGCCACCAGTGAAAAGTCCCCGGGCAATGAGCAGTTCTTC
-	TRBV12-3/TRBV12-4	TRBJ1-1	-	CASSEGRRTEAFF	TGTGCCAGCAGCGAAGGGAGGCGCACTGAAGCTTTCTTT
-	TRBV19	TRBJ1-4	-	CASSPRGGEDKLFF	TGTGCCAGTAGTCCAAGGGGGGGCGAGGATAAACTGTTTTTT
TRBD2	TRBV27	TRBJ2-1	-	CASSLRLAGGWFF	TGTGCCAGCAGTTTACGCCTAGCGGGAGGGTGGTTCTTC
-	TRBV3-1/TRBV3-2	TRBJ1-4	once	CASSQGGRGEKLFF	TGTGCCAGCAGCCAAGGGGGCAGAGGTGAAAAACTGTTTTTT
-	TRBV28	TRBJ2-1	-	CASSFVAAPYNEQFF	TGTGCCAGCAGTTTCGTGGCCGCCCCCTACAATGAGCAGTTCTTC
-	TRBV28	TRBJ2-7	-	CASSIARDRFEQYF	TGTGCCAGCAGTATCGCGCGGGACCGTTTCGAGCAGTACTTC
TRBD1	TRBV6-6	TRBJ2-7	-	CASSYEGAPGEQYF	TGTGCCAGCAGTTACGAGGGGGCGCCCGGCGAGCAGTACTTC
TRBD1	TRBV5-1	TRBJ2-1	-	CASSIQGASNEQFF	TGCGCCAGCAGCATCCAGGGGGCGAGCAATGAGCAGTTCTTC
-	TRBV27	TRBJ2-2	few	CASSLGAPWITGELFF	TGTGCCAGCAGTTTGGGGGCCCCGTGGATCACCGGGGAGCTGTTTTTT
-	TRBV25-1	TRBJ1-5	-	CASSGIEGMSGNQPQHF	TGTGCCAGCTCCGGGATAGAAGGGATGTCGGGCAATCAGCCCCAGCATTTT
TRBD1	TRBV11-2	TRBJ2-3	-	CASSLRVGGPPGTQYF	TGTGCCAGCAGCTTAAGGGTAGGGGGCCCCCCTGGTACGCAGTATTTT
-	TRBV29-1	TRBJ1-3	-	CSVRGGSGNTIYF	TGCAGCGTTCGGGGAGGCTCTGGAAACACCATATATTTT
-	TRBV6-5	TRBJ1-5	-	CASTNRGSQPQHF	TGTGCCAGCACGAATAGGGGTAGTCAGCCCCAGCATTTT